This T cell receptor beta chain comes out of a study of graft-versus-host responses after intestinal transplantation. The method was immunoSEQ multiplex PCR; TCRdb's version includes in-frame clones alone and lacks a portion of them. Among tens of thousands of clones listed, 85% to 95% were seen once. There are 16 residues in the CDR3. The J segment lost 4 bases and the V segment lost 2 bases, leaving 3 bases of the junction unmatched. Germline V lookup: CDR1 MDHEN, CDR2 SYDVKM. To note about this clone: Its antigen remains unknown.

The chain has TRBV28 and TRBJ2-1, with 12 nucleotides matching TRBD2. The input for sequencing was unstimulated CD8+ T cells sorted from spleen or lymph node cells, taken before transplant. The source is a human donor who was the organ donor for an intestinal transplant. CDR3 protein: CASSLPTSGGYNEQFF. The CDR3, as DNA: TGTGCCAGCAGTTTACCAACTAGCGGGGGGTACAATGAGCAGTTCTTC.